This TCR beta chain was recorded in a study of T cells after yellow fever vaccination. This clonotype was recorded at least ten times. Its specificity is not known. Study-wide points: Once the booster was given, most primary-vaccination clones reappeared, at about 96% for CD4 and over 75% for CD8. The secondary T-cell response peaked on day 5, not day 15, but was weaker.

The study made its TCR cDNA through 5'RACE template switching. That step introduced a universal primer site along with UMIs. TCRdb redid the calling of the 5' RACE reads with MiXCR, one entry per CDR3 protein. The data show about 130,000 distinct CDR3 sequences, with around 7.4% seen just once and around 2.5% held by the top ten. With 6 bases removed from V and 10 bases from J, the gap between germline ends came to 12 bases. Germline V gene sequence: CDR1 MNHEY, CDR2 SVGAGI. CDR3 length: 11 residues. The chain uses TRBV6-5 and TRBJ2-5; either TRBD1 or TRBD2 may fit D (5 bases each). This specimen was CD4+ T cells sorted from PBMCs, taken 9 to 11 days after the first yellow fever vaccination. The source is a man aged 18 to 30 who received the YFV17D yellow fever vaccine. CDR3 bases: TGTGCCAGCAGCTTGGGGGTGGTCCAGTACTTC. Residues: CASSLGVVQYF.